This paragraph covers one T cell receptor beta chain sequence. The data originate from a study of CDR3 diversity in severe acne. TCRdb re-derived calls from the PCR reads in MiXCR, one entry per CDR3 protein. The sample records about 97,000 distinct CDR3 sequences, roughly half being singletons. Sequencing input: blood. This receptor was identified in a male donor with acne.

In DNA form, the CDR3 reads TGTGCCAGCAGTTTGGGGGGACCAGGAGTAGTGTATGGCTACACCTTC. It codes for CASSLGGPGVVYGYTF. V usage is TRBV25-1 and J usage is TRBJ1-2, with TRBD1 as a possible D gene (5 bases). Germline V gene sequence: CDR1 MGHDK, CDR2 SYGVNS. The CDR3 is 16 amino acids. Deletions cut 5 bases from V and 5 bases from J, with 21 bases between.